The rows below give T cell receptor beta chains drawn from one sample of a study of Ad26.COV2.S vaccination and SARS-CoV-2 variants. Using immunoSEQ multiplex PCR, the repertoire was profiled, and TCRdb retains in-frame clones only, with some absent. The sample yields 430,000 or so clones, 85% to 90% seen once. The sample here was peripheral blood, taken in a trial of Ad26.COV2.S vaccine versus placebo. The receptors were gathered from a person between 18 and 65 years old who received the Ad26.COV2.S COVID-19 vaccine or a placebo. CDR3s include the opening cysteine and the closing phenylalanine or tryptophan. D genes are given only for firm matches. A row's size may be missing; if present it is once, few, many or a size class.

d_call	v_call	j_call	clone_size	cdr3_aa	cdr3_nt
-	TRBV7-3	TRBJ1-3	-	CASSLGGSSGNTIYF	TGTGCCAGCAGCTTAGGGGGCAGCTCTGGAAACACCATATATTTT
-	TRBV5-1	TRBJ2-2	once	CASSLALSTINAGELFF	TGCGCCAGCAGCTTGGCCTTATCGACCATAAATGCCGGGGAGCTGTTTTTT
TRBD2	TRBV5-1	TRBJ2-5	-	CASSLRTSGGATQETQYF	TGCGCCAGCAGCCTTCGGACTAGCGGGGGGGCCACGCAAGAGACCCAGTACTTC
-	TRBV30	TRBJ1-2	few	CASGLANYGYTF	TGTGCCTCCGGGTTAGCTAACTATGGCTACACCTTC
-	TRBV7-9	TRBJ2-1	-	CASSLRLETVFF	TGTGCCAGCAGCTTGAGGCTGGAGACTGTGTTCTTC
TRBD1	TRBV5-4	TRBJ2-5	-	CASSQGQGPKTQYF	TGTGCCAGCAGTCAGGGACAGGGCCCCAAGACCCAGTACTTC
TRBD1	TRBV6-5	TRBJ1-1	-	CASSLGGWVTEAFF	TGTGCCAGCAGCCTAGGGGGCTGGGTTACTGAAGCTTTCTTT
-	TRBV18	TRBJ2-3	-	CASSPPGEDTQYF	TGTGCCAGCTCACCCCCGGGCGAAGATACGCAGTATTTT
-	TRBV7-2	TRBJ1-3	-	CASSLVGLSSGNTIYF	TGTGCCAGCAGCTTAGTGGGCTTAAGCTCTGGAAACACCATATATTTT
-	TRBV9	TRBJ1-4	-	CASSGVGSWGADEKLFF	TGTGCCAGCAGCGGCGTAGGGAGTTGGGGCGCTGATGAAAAACTGTTTTTT
-	TRBV28	TRBJ2-1	once	CASSPVNGWDNEQFF	TGTGCCAGCAGCCCAGTTAATGGGTGGGACAATGAGCAGTTCTTC
TRBD1	TRBV5-4	TRBJ1-1	-	CASSGGTENTEAFF	TGTGCCAGTTCGGGGGGGACAGAGAACACTGAAGCTTTCTTT
-	TRBV10-3	TRBJ2-6	-	CAISGYRDGVSGANVLTF	TGTGCCATCAGTGGATACAGGGATGGGGTTTCTGGGGCCAACGTCCTGACTTTC
TRBD2	TRBV7-2	TRBJ2-1	-	CASSLESGMDREQFF	TGTGCCAGCAGCTTAGAAAGCGGGATGGATCGTGAGCAGTTCTTC
-	TRBV7-3	TRBJ2-1	-	CASSLRRAAYDEQFF	TGTGCCAGCAGCTTGAGGCGGGCTGCCTACGATGAGCAGTTCTTC
TRBD1	TRBV25-1	TRBJ2-7	-	CASASTTGGTYEQYF	TGTGCCAGCGCCTCCACGACAGGGGGAACTTACGAGCAGTACTTC
-	TRBV2	TRBJ1-3	-	CASSMVSARALGGNTIYF	TGTGCCAGCAGTATGGTGTCCGCGAGGGCTCTAGGAGGAAACACCATATATTTT
TRBD2	TRBV5-1	TRBJ2-5	-	CASSLPGTSGGETQYF	TGCGCCAGCAGCTTGCCGGGAACTAGCGGGGGAGAGACCCAGTACTTC
-	TRBV27	TRBJ1-1	-	CASSLGAGSGNTEAFF	TGTGCCAGCAGTTTAGGGGCAGGGTCAGGGAACACTGAAGCTTTCTTT
-	TRBV18	TRBJ1-1	-	CATTEVIGNTEAFF	TGTGCCACCACGGAGGTAATAGGGAACACTGAAGCTTTCTTT
TRBD1	TRBV5-1	TRBJ1-1	-	CASSFSRGGTEAFF	TGCGCCAGCAGCTTTTCCAGGGGGGGCACTGAAGCTTTCTTT
TRBD1	TRBV5-5	TRBJ2-7	-	CASSRDRDRVREQYF	TGTGCCAGCAGCCGAGACCGGGACAGGGTTCGCGAGCAGTACTTC
TRBD1	TRBV5-1	TRBJ1-2	-	CASSLKLQGYGYTF	TGCGCCAGCAGCTTGAAACTACAGGGGTATGGCTACACCTTC
-	TRBV6-6	TRBJ2-5	-	CASSYSLGSETQYF	TGTGCCAGCAGTTACTCACTGGGATCAGAGACCCAGTACTTC
-	TRBV27	TRBJ2-6	-	CASRTFSGANVLTF	TGTGCCAGCAGAACCTTCTCTGGGGCCAACGTCCTGACTTTC
-	TRBV4-1	TRBJ2-5	-	CASRTTAGYQETQYF	TGCGCCAGCAGAACAACAGCGGGCTACCAAGAGACCCAGTACTTC
-	TRBV24-1	TRBJ2-2	few	CATERTDTGELFF	TGTGCCACCGAGAGGACGGACACCGGGGAGCTGTTTTTT
-	TRBV5-1	TRBJ1-2	-	CASSLEGRGGIAYTF	TGCGCCAGCAGCTTGGAGGGCAGGGGAGGGATAGCCTACACCTTC
-	TRBV2	TRBJ1-5	-	CASSEDSLGNQPQHF	TGTGCCAGCAGTGAGGACAGCCTCGGCAATCAGCCCCAGCATTTT
-	TRBV29-1	TRBJ1-1	-	CSIGRGADTEAFF	TGCAGCATCGGCCGGGGAGCGGACACTGAAGCTTTCTTT
-	TRBV6-5	TRBJ1-1	once	CASSFKVNTEAFF	TGTGCCAGCAGTTTTAAAGTGAACACTGAAGCTTTCTTT
-	TRBV4-2	TRBJ1-2	-	CASSQEIRPNGYTF	TGTGCCAGCAGCCAAGAGATCCGACCGAATGGCTACACCTTC
TRBD1	TRBV29-1	TRBJ1-1	-	CSVKGTGPLNTEAFF	TGCAGCGTTAAAGGGACAGGCCCCCTGAACACTGAAGCTTTCTTT
TRBD1	TRBV7-6	TRBJ1-4	once	CASSLARGLGEKLFF	TGTGCCAGCAGCTTAGCCAGGGGGCTGGGGGAAAAACTGTTTTTT
TRBD1	TRBV6-5	TRBJ1-2	-	CASSRDRGRSYGYTF	TGTGCCAGCAGTCGGGACAGAGGCCGTTCCTATGGCTACACCTTC
-	TRBV7-9	TRBJ2-3	-	CASSLEQSTDTQYF	TGTGCCAGCAGCTTAGAACAGAGCACAGATACGCAGTATTTT
-	TRBV18	TRBJ2-2	few	CASSPPETVAGELFF	TGTGCCAGCTCACCACCGGAGACAGTCGCCGGGGAGCTGTTTTTT
-	TRBV18	TRBJ1-2	-	CASSPLEFDGYTF	TGTGCCAGCTCACCTTTGGAGTTCGATGGCTACACCTTC
-	TRBV18	TRBJ1-2	-	CASSPFLDGYTF	TGTGCCAGCTCACCCTTCCTTGACGGCTACACCTTC
-	TRBV19	TRBJ1-5	many	CASKFGDQPQHF	TGTGCCAGTAAGTTCGGCGATCAGCCCCAGCATTTT
-	TRBV29-1	TRBJ1-2	-	CSVDNYGYTF	TGCAGCGTTGACAACTATGGCTACACCTTC
TRBD2	TRBV5-1	TRBJ2-3	few	CASSLMLAGGTDTQYF	TGCGCCAGCAGCTTGATGCTAGCGGGGGGTACAGATACGCAGTATTTT
-	TRBV5-5	TRBJ2-1	-	CASSLAAGSYNEQFF	TGTGCCAGCAGCTTGGCGGCAGGGTCCTACAATGAGCAGTTCTTC
TRBD1	TRBV2	TRBJ1-1	-	CASSERQGTEAFF	TGTGCCAGCAGTGAAAGACAGGGTACTGAAGCTTTCTTT
-	TRBV28	TRBJ1-4	-	CASSLLGGEKLFF	TGTGCCAGCAGTTTGTTGGGGGGGGAAAAACTGTTTTTT
TRBD1	TRBV5-1	TRBJ1-2	-	CASSSTGGAYGYTF	TGCGCCAGCAGCTCAACAGGGGGCGCTTATGGCTACACCTTC
-	TRBV10-2	TRBJ2-7	-	CASSEQRFEQYF	TGCGCCAGCAGTGAGCAGCGGTTCGAGCAGTACTTC
-	TRBV19	TRBJ1-3	-	CATREAGNTIYF	TGTGCAACCAGGGAGGCTGGAAACACCATATATTTT
-	TRBV27	TRBJ2-7	-	CASRSQGREAEQYF	TGTGCCAGCAGATCTCAAGGGCGGGAAGCCGAGCAGTACTTC
TRBD1	TRBV18	TRBJ2-7	-	CASSERTGIDYEQYF	TGTGCCAGCTCAGAACGGACAGGCATTGATTACGAGCAGTACTTC
-	TRBV6-1	TRBJ1-1	-	CASSEVRAAEAFF	TGTGCCAGCAGTGAAGTAAGGGCCGCTGAAGCTTTCTTT
-	TRBV9	TRBJ1-2	-	CASSVVGGGYTF	TGTGCCAGCAGCGTAGTTGGAGGTGGCTACACCTTC
-	TRBV30	TRBJ2-5	-	CAWSVRLNLPRAQYF	TGTGCCTGGAGTGTACGTCTCAACCTCCCGAGGGCCCAGTACTTC
TRBD1	TRBV24-1	TRBJ1-5	-	CATSDPGQGNQPQHF	TGTGCCACCAGTGATCCGGGACAGGGCAATCAGCCCCAGCATTTT
TRBD1	TRBV9	TRBJ1-2	-	CASSAVTGGGGYTF	TGTGCCAGCAGCGCCGTCACAGGGGGCGGTGGCTACACCTTC
-	TRBV7-2	TRBJ2-4	-	CASSFSGGENIQYF	TGTGCCAGCAGCTTTTCAGGAGGCGAAAACATTCAGTACTTC
-	TRBV4-2	TRBJ1-3	-	CASSQVEAGVGNTIYF	TGTGCCAGCAGCCAAGTGGAAGCAGGGGTAGGAAACACCATATATTTT
-	TRBV6-1	TRBJ1-6	-	CASSEGPGAYSPLHF	TGTGCCAGCAGCGAAGGACCAGGGGCCTATTCACCCCTCCACTTT
TRBD2	TRBV2	TRBJ2-3	-	CASKDGLAEAGGQYF	TGTGCCAGTAAAGATGGACTAGCGGAGGCGGGGGGGCAGTATTTT
TRBD2	TRBV5-4	TRBJ2-5	-	CASSSSGSGETQYF	TGTGCCAGCAGCTCTAGCGGGAGTGGCGAGACCCAGTACTTC